This is a list of T cell receptor beta chains from one sample in a study of graft-versus-host responses after intestinal transplantation. The assay was immunoSEQ multiplex PCR, and TCRdb's table has in-frame clones only and misses some. This sample yields some 150,000 clones, of which over 90% are seen a single time; around 0.19% belongs to the top ten. These receptors' antigens are unknown. The sequenced sample was unstimulated CD4+ T cells sorted from spleen or lymph node cells, obtained before intestinal transplant. The receptors shown here come from a human donor who received an intestinal transplant. Each CDR3 is given with its conserved first and last residue. The D gene is left open where the match is weak. Only part of the rows carry a size: once, few, many, or a class if the clone is expanded.

TRBJ2-7	.	.	TRBV2	CASSEGGYEQYF	TGTGCCAGCAGTGAAGGGGGTTACGAGCAGTACTTC
TRBJ1-6	.	.	TRBV27	CASSLRGLGGPLHF	TGTGCCAGCAGTTTACGGGGTCTAGGTGGTCCCCTCCACTTT
TRBJ2-7	.	.	TRBV5-1	CASSIFIGEYEQYF	TGCGCCAGCAGCATCTTTATCGGGGAATACGAGCAGTACTTC
TRBJ1-1	once	.	TRBV7-2	CASSLRMTGNTEAFF	TGTGCCAGCAGCTTACGGATGACAGGGAACACTGAAGCTTTCTTT
TRBJ2-5	.	.	TRBV5-4	CASSLVGGPETQYF	TGTGCCAGCAGCTTGGTGGGGGGCCCAGAGACCCAGTACTTC
TRBJ1-1	few	.	TRBV7-6	CASSLGPGGSTEAFF	TGTGCCAGCAGCCTAGGCCCTGGGGGGAGCACTGAAGCTTTCTTT
TRBJ2-1	.	.	TRBV5-1	CASSFSTGTWSDEQFF	TGCGCCAGCAGCTTTTCCACCGGGACCTGGAGCGATGAGCAGTTCTTC
TRBJ2-1	.	TRBD2	TRBV19	CASSMSGGSTYNEQFF	TGTGCCAGTAGTATGTCGGGCGGGAGTACCTACAATGAGCAGTTCTTC
TRBJ2-7	.	TRBD2	TRBV27	CASSWTSGSYEQYF	TGTGCCAGCAGTTGGACTAGCGGCTCCTACGAGCAGTACTTC
TRBJ2-3	once	TRBD2	TRBV6-6	CASSYGGGTDTQYF	TGTGCCAGCAGTTACGGGGGGGGCACAGATACGCAGTATTTT
TRBJ2-7	.	TRBD2	TRBV7-7	CASSPQLAGVSEQYF	TGTGCTAGCAGTCCACAACTAGCGGGAGTCAGCGAGCAGTACTTC
TRBJ2-1	once	TRBD2	TRBV7-2	CASSPSGSGSYNEQFF	TGTGCCAGCAGCCCTAGCGGGAGCGGGTCCTACAATGAGCAGTTCTTC
TRBJ1-3	.	.	TRBV5-1	CASSLDRASGNTIYF	TGCGCCAGCAGCTTGGATAGGGCCTCTGGAAACACCATATATTTT
TRBJ1-5	.	TRBD1	TRBV7-2	CASSLVPGGSNQPQHF	TGTGCCAGCAGCTTAGTTCCAGGGGGAAGCAATCAGCCCCAGCATTTT
TRBJ2-7	.	TRBD1	TRBV6-5	CASTRQGQDEQYF	TGTGCCAGCACCAGACAGGGTCAGGACGAGCAGTACTTC
TRBJ1-1	few	.	TRBV7-9	CASSLTGNTEAFF	TGTGCCAGCAGCTTAACAGGGAACACTGAAGCTTTCTTT
TRBJ2-2	few	.	TRBV5-8	CASSLDRNTGELFF	TGTGCCAGCAGCCTCGACAGGAACACCGGGGAGCTGTTTTTT
TRBJ1-2	once	.	TRBV30	CAWSAGQNYGYTF	TGTGCCTGGAGTGCCGGGCAGAACTATGGCTACACCTTC
TRBJ2-5	.	TRBD2	TRBV9	CASSAGTSGRARETQYF	TGTGCCAGCAGCGCGGGGACTAGCGGGAGGGCCCGGGAGACCCAGTACTTC
TRBJ2-7	.	TRBD2	TRBV7-2	CASSRTSGNSYEQYF	TGTGCCAGCAGCCGAACTAGCGGTAACTCCTACGAGCAGTACTTC